These 5 T cell receptor beta chains originate from one sample sequenced in a study of somatic mutations in cytotoxic T cells in rheumatoid arthritis. The method was immunoSEQ multiplex PCR; TCRdb's version includes in-frame clones alone and lacks a portion of them. The repertoire holds 11,000 or so clones, around three quarters seen once, with roughly 35% in the top ten. The sample was CD8+ T cells sorted from blood. Receptors were obtained from a man aged 55 to 69 in good health.

CDR3 in amino acids: CASSSDRGRTEAFF. CDR3 DNA sequence: TGTGCCAGCAGTTCGGACAGGGGAAGGACTGAAGCTTTCTTT. The chain has TRBV2 and TRBJ1-1; 9 nucleotides align to TRBD1. Germline V CDR1 and CDR2: SNHLY, FYNNEI. The CDR3 has 14 residues. V lost 5 bases to trimming and J lost 5 bases; unmatched junction nucleotides: 6.

The chain employs TRBV29-1 and TRBJ2-1; no definite D call. Trimming removed 1 base at V and 7 bases at J, with 17 bases between. CDR3 length: 15 amino acids. Looked up from germline, CDR1 is SQVTM and CDR2 is ANQGSEA. CDR3: CSVEGEHNIGNEQFF. For the CDR3, the DNA is TGCAGCGTTGAAGGGGAACATAACATTGGGAATGAGCAGTTCTTC.

V gene TRBV4-3 combines with J gene TRBJ2-7; no clear D gene. This CDR3 has 15 amino acids. Germline V lookup: CDR1 LGHNA, CDR2 YSLEER. V gave up 0 bases and J gave up 3 bases, with 12 bases separating them. The CDR3, as DNA: TGCGCCAGCAGCCAAGATTCCGGGCCGAGCTACGAGCAGTACTTC. Protein sequence: CASSQDSGPSYEQYF.

The rearrangement uses TRBV28 and TRBJ1-1; D is uncertain. Per germline, CDR1 MDHEN and CDR2 SYDVKM. The CDR3 has 12 amino acids. With 1 base removed from V and 7 bases from J, the gap between germline ends came to 7 bases. DNA for the CDR3: TGTGCCAGCAGTTTATCAGGTGGTGAAGCTTTCTTT. Amino acids: CASSLSGGEAFF.

This clone was seen more than once but under ten times. This chain uses TRBV28 with TRBJ2-7; 15 nucleotides match TRBD2. J lost 0 bases, V lost 7 bases, and 10 bases had no gene match. Looked up from germline, CDR1 is MDHEN and CDR2 is SYDVKM. The CDR3 loop spans 18 amino acids. The CDR3: CASNIGLAGGPGSYEQYF. The CDR3 DNA reads TGTGCCAGCAATATTGGACTAGCGGGGGGGCCGGGCTCCTACGAGCAGTACTTC. Full variable domain (missing parts from reference TRBV28 and TRBJ2-7): DVKVTQSSRYLVKRTGEKVFLECVQDMDHENMFWYRQDPGLGLRLIYFSYDVKMKEKGDIPEGYSVSREKKERFSLILESASTNQTSMYLCASNIGLAGGPGSYEQYFGPGTRLTVT.